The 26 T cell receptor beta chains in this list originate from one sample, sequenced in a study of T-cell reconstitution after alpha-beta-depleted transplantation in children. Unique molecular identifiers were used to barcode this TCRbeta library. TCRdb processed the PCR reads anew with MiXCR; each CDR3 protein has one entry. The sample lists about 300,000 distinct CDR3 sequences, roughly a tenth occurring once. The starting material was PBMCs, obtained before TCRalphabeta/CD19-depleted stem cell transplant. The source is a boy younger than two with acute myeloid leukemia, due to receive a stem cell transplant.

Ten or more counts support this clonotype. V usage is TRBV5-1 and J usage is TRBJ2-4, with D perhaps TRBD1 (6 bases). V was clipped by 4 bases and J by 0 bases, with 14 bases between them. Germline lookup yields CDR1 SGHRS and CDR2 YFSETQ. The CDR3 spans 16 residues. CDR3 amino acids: CASSPEGGVAKNIQYF. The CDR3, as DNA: TGCGCCAGCAGCCCCGAAGGGGGTGTAGCCAAAAACATTCAGTACTTC.

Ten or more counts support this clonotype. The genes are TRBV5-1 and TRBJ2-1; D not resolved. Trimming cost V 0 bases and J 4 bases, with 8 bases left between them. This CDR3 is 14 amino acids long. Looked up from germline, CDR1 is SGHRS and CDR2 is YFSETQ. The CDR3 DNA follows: TGCGCCAGCAGCTTGGTAAACACTTACAATGAGCAGTTCTTC. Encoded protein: CASSLVNTYNEQFF.

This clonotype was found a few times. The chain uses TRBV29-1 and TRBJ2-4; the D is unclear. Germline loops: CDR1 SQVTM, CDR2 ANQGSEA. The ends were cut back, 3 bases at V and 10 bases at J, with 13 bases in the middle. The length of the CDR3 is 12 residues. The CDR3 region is CSVDILGKIQYF. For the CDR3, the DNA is TGCAGCGTTGATATATTAGGGAAAATTCAGTACTTC. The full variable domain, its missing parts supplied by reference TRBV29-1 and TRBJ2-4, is SAVISQKPSRDICQRGTSLTIQCQVDSQVTMMFWYRQQPGQSLTLIATANQGSEATYESGFVIDKFPISRPNLTFSTLTVSNMSPEDSSIYLCSVDILGKIQYFGAGTRLSVL.

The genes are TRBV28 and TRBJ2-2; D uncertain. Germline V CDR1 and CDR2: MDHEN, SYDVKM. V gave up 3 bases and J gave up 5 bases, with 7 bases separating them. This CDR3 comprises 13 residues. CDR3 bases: TGTGCCAGCAGTTTTGAAGGGACCGGGGAGCTGTTTTTT. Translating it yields CASSFEGTGELFF.

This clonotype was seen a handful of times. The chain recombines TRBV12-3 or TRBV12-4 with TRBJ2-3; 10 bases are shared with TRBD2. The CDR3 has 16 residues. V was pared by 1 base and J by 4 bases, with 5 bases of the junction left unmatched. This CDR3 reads CASSLVGAGGPDTQYF. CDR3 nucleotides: TGTGCCAGCAGTTTAGTCGGAGCGGGGGGGCCAGATACGCAGTATTTT.

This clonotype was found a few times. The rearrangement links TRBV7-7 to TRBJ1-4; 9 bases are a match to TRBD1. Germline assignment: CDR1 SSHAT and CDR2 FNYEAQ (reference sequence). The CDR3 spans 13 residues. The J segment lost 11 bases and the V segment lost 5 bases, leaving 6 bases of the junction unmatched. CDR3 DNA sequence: TGTGCCAGCAGCCTCCGACAGGGGGATAAACTGTTTTTT. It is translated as CASSLRQGDKLFF.

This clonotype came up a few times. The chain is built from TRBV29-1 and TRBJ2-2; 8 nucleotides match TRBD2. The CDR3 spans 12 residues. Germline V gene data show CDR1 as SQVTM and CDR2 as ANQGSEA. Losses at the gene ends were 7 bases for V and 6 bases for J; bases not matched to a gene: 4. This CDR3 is CSATSGAGELFF. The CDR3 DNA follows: TGCAGCGCTACTAGCGGAGCCGGGGAGCTGTTTTTT.

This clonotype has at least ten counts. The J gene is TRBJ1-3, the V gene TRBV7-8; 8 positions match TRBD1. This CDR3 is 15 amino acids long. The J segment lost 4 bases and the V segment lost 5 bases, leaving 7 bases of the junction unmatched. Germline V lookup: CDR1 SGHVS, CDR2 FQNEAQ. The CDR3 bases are TGTGCCAGCAGCCCGCGACAGGGGATGGGAAACACCATATATTTT. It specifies CASSPRQGMGNTIYF. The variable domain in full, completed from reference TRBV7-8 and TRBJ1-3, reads GAGVSQSPRYKVAKRGQDVALRCDPISGHVSLFWYQQALGQGPEFLTYFQNEAQLDKSGLPSDRFFAERPEGSVSTLKIQRTQQEDSAVYLCASSPRQGMGNTIYFGEGSWLTVV.

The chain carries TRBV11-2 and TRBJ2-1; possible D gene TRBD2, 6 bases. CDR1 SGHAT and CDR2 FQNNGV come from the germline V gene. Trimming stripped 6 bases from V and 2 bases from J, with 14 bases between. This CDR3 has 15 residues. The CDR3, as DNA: TGTGCCAGCAGGAACGCGGGACCCACCTACAATGAGCAGTTCTTC. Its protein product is CASRNAGPTYNEQFF.

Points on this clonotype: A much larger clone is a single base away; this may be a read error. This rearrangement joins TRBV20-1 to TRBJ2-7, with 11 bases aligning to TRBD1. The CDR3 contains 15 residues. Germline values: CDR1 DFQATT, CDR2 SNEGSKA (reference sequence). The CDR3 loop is CCARDRRTGGHEQYF. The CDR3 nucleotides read TGCTGTGCTAGAGATCGAAGGACAGGGGGCCACGAGCAGTACTTC.

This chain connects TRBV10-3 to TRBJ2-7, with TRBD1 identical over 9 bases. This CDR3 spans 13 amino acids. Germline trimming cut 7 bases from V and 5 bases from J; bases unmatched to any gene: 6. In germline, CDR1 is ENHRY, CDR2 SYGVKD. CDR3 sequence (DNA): TGTGCCATCACCGGGACAGGGTTGAACGAGCAGTACTTC. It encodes CAITGTGLNEQYF.

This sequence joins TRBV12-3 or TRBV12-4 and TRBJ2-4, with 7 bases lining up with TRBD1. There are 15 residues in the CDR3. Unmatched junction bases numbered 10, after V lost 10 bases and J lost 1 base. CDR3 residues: CATTTGPGAKNIQYF. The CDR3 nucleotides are TGTGCCACAACGACAGGGCCTGGGGCCAAAAACATTCAGTACTTC.

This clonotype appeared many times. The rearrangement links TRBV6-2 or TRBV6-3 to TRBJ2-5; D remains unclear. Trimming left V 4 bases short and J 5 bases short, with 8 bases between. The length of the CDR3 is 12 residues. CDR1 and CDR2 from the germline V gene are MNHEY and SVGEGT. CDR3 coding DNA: TGTGCCAGCAGTTGGGAACATGAGACCCAGTACTTC. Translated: CASSWEHETQYF.

The CDR3 DNA follows: TGTGCCAGCAGCTTGACCGGGACTACCGGGGAGCTGTTTTTT. It translates to CASSLTGTTGELFF. V usage is TRBV7-3 and J usage is TRBJ2-2; maybe TRBD2 (6 bases). V was shortened by 3 bases and J by 5 bases, with 10 bases between the two germline ends. This CDR3 region has 14 residues. Germline values: CDR1 SGHTA, CDR2 FQGTGA. The variable domain in full, completed from reference TRBV7-3 and TRBJ2-2, reads GAGVSQTPSNKVTEKGKYVELRCDPISGHTALYWYRQSLGQGPEFLIYFQGTGAADDSGLPNDRFFAVRPEGSVSTLKIQRTERGDSAVYLCASSLTGTTGELFFGEGSRLTVL.

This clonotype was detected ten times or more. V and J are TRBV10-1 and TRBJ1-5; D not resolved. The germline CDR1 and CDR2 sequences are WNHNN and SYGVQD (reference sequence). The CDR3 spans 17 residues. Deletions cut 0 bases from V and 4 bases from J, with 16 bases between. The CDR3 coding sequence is TGCGCCAGCAGTGAGTCCTATACTGTCCCAGGAAATCAGCCCCAGCATTTT. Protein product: CASSESYTVPGNQPQHF.

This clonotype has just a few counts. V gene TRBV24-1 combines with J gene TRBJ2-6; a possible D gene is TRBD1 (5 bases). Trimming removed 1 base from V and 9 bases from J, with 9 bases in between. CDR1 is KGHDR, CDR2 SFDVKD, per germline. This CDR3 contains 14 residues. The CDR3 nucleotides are TGTGCCACCAGTGATTTAGGCAGGGACAACGTCCTGACTTTC. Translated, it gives CATSDLGRDNVLTF.

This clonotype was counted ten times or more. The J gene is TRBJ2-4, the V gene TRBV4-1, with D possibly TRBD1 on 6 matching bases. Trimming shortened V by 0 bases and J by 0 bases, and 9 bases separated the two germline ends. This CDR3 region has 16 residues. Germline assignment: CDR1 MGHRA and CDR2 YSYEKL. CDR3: CASSQDSRGAKNIQYF. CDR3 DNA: TGCGCCAGCAGCCAAGACTCCAGGGGAGCCAAAAACATTCAGTACTTC.

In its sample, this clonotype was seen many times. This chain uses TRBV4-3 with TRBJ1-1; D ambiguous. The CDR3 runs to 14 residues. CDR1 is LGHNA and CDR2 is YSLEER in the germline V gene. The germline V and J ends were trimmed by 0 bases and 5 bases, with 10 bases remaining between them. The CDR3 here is CASSQEGRGTEAFF. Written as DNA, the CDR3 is TGCGCCAGCAGCCAAGAGGGGAGAGGGACTGAAGCTTTCTTT.

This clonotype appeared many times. CDR3 in amino acids: CASSKGEYEQYF. The CDR3 DNA reads TGTGCCAGCAGCAAAGGGGAGTACGAGCAGTACTTC. The rearrangement links TRBV9 to TRBJ2-7; D may correspond to TRBD1 or TRBD2 (5 bases each). Germline V gene lookup returns CDR1 SGDLS and CDR2 YYNGEE. This CDR3 has 12 residues. Trimming took off 4 bases at V and 4 bases at J, with 9 bases between the two ends.

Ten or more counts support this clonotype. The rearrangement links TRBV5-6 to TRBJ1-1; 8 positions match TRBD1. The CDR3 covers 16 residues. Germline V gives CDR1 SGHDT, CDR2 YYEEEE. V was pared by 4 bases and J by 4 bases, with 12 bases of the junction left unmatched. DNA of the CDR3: TGTGCCAGCAGCCCTATATATGGACAGGGAGGCACTGAAGCTTTCTTT. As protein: CASSPIYGQGGTEAFF.

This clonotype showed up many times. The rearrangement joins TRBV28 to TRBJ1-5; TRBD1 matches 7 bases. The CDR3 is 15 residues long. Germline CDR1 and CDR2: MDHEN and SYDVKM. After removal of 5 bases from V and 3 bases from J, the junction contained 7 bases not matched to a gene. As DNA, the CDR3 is TGTGCCAGCAGTCCAATGACAGGGACCAATCAGCCCCAGCATTTT. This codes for CASSPMTGTNQPQHF.

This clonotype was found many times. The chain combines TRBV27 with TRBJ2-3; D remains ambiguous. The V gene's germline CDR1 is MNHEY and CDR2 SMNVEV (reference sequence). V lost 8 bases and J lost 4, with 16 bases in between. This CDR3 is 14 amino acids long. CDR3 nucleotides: TGTGCCAGCCGACGGACGAGAGTTTCAGATACGCAGTATTTT. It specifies CASRRTRVSDTQYF.

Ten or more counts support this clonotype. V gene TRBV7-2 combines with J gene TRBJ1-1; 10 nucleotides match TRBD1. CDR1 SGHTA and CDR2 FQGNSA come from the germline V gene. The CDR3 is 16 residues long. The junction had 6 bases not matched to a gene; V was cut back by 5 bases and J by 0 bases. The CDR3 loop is CASSPWTGGLNTEAFF. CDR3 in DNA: TGTGCCAGCAGCCCCTGGACAGGGGGTCTGAACACTGAAGCTTTCTTT.

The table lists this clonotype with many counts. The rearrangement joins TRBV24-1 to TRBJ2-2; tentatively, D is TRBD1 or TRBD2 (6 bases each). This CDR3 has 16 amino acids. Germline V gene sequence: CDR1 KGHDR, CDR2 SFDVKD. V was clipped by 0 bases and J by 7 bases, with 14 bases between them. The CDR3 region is CATSDLSTGAGGELFF. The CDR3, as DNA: TGTGCCACCAGTGATTTGTCGACGGGGGCAGGCGGGGAGCTGTTTTTT.

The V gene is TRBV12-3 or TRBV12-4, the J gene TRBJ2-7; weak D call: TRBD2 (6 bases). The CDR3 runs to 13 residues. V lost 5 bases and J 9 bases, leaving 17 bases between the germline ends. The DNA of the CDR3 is TGTGCCAGCAGTCCCCCCGGGACTCCCAGGCAGTACTTC. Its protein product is CASSPPGTPRQYF.

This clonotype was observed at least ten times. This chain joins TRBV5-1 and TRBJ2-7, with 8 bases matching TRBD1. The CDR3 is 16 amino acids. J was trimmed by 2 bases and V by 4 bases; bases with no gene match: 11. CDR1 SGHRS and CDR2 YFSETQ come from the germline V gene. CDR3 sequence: CASSGGPGTGAYEQYF. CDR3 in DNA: TGCGCCAGCAGCGGGGGACCCGGGACAGGAGCCTACGAGCAGTACTTC.